The 16 T cell receptor beta chains listed next were all sequenced from one sample in a study of graft-versus-host responses after intestinal transplantation. Using immunoSEQ multiplex PCR, the repertoire was profiled, and TCRdb retains in-frame clones only, with some absent. The sample shows fewer than 15,000 clones, approximately 33% of them seen only once. Plated together were about 200,000 CFSE-labeled responder cells and about 200,000 irradiated, violet-dye-labeled stimulator cells. The specimen was alloreactive CD8+ T cells from a mixed lymphocyte reaction culture, collected before intestinal transplant. Subset in this sample: CFSE-low proliferating T cells sorted from roughly 6-day pre-transplant mixed lymphocyte reaction (GvH or HvG direction). Receptors were obtained from a human patient who received an intestinal transplant.

The chain links TRBV7-9 to TRBJ1-1; D may be TRBD1 (6 bases). Germline lookup yields CDR1 SEHNR and CDR2 FQNEAQ (reference sequence). The CDR3 extends over 17 amino acids. The V gene lost 2 bases and the J gene lost 3 bases, with 19 bases spanning the gap. In DNA, the CDR3 is TGTGCCAGCAGCTTATTTCCAGGGGCGGAGAGGGACACTGAAGCTTTCTTT. This translates into CASSLFPGAERDTEAFF.

This clone has only a few counts. V is TRBV7-9 and J is TRBJ1-2; 7 nucleotides line up with TRBD1. J gave up 4 bases and V 3 bases, and 5 bases lay outside the gene matches. CDR1 is SEHNR and CDR2 is FQNEAQ in the germline V gene (reference sequence). CDR3 length: 14 amino acids. CDR3: CASSLTGTLYGYTF. As DNA, the CDR3 is TGTGCCAGCAGCTTGACAGGGACTCTCTATGGCTACACCTTC.

The chain carries TRBV11-3 and TRBJ1-1; 7 nucleotides match TRBD1. The CDR3 spans 15 residues. Unmatched junction bases numbered 5, after V lost 3 bases and J lost 1 base. From germline, CDR1 is SGHNT and CDR2 YENEEA. Here the CDR3 DNA reads TGTGCCAGCAGCTTTAGGACAGGCGCGAACACTGAAGCTTTCTTT. Translation: CASSFRTGANTEAFF.

This chain joins TRBV4-1 and TRBJ2-5, with D possibly being TRBD2 (7 bases). V lost 3 bases, J lost 5 bases, and 22 bases lay in between. The length of the CDR3 is 17 residues. The germline V gene has CDR1 MGHRA and CDR2 YSYEKL. The CDR3 DNA reads TGCGCCAGCAGCCACCCTCTACGGGGGGCGAATCCGGAGACCCAGTACTTC. It specifies CASSHPLRGANPETQYF.

CDR3 DNA: TGTGCCAGCGCGGGGGGCGCGATTAACTATGGCTACACCTTC. Residues: CASAGGAINYGYTF. The chain couples TRBV7-9 to TRBJ1-2, with D maybe TRBD1 (6 bases). The CDR3 is 14 residues long. CDR1 SEHNR and CDR2 FQNEAQ come from the germline V gene (reference sequence). Trimming cost V 8 bases and J 1 base, with 14 bases left between them.

This sequence joins TRBV5-6 and TRBJ1-2; TRBD1 is a possible D gene (5 bases). CDR1 is SGHDT and CDR2 is YYEEEE in the germline V gene. The V gene lost 6 bases and the J gene lost 6 bases, with 18 bases spanning the gap. The CDR3 length is 14 residues. The CDR3 DNA follows: TGTGCCAGCATCTTACTCGGAGGGGCTAATGGCTACACCTTC. This translates into CASILLGGANGYTF.

The CDR3: CSVETGSNYGYTF. The CDR3 bases are TGCAGCGTTGAGACAGGGTCTAACTATGGCTACACCTTC. This chain connects TRBV29-1 to TRBJ1-2; 7 nucleotides line up with TRBD1. This CDR3 region has 13 residues. The junction had 1 base not matched to a gene; V was cut back by 3 bases and J by 0 bases. Germline lookup yields CDR1 SQVTM and CDR2 ANQGSEA. Together with reference TRBV29-1 and TRBJ1-2, the CDR3 gives the full variable domain: SAVISQKPSRDICQRGTSLTIQCQVDSQVTMMFWYRQQPGQSLTLIATANQGSEATYESGFVIDKFPISRPNLTFSTLTVSNMSPEDSSIYLCSVETGSNYGYTFGSGTRLTVV.

This clone ranks as medium-sized. The rearrangement joins TRBV7-2 to TRBJ2-7; D may be TRBD1 (5 bases). The CDR3 is 15 amino acids. Trimming cost V 1 base and J 3 bases, with 13 bases left between them. The germline V gene has CDR1 SGHTA and CDR2 FQGNSA. CDR3 DNA: TGTGCCAGCAGCTTAGGGGGCGGCCCCCTCTACGAGCAGTACTTC. Translating gives CASSLGGGPLYEQYF.

The chain has TRBV7-6 and TRBJ2-7, with 11 bases that match TRBD2. V dropped 5 bases and J dropped 4; count of bases not matched to a gene: 4. The CDR3 runs 14 residues. Germline values: CDR1 SGHVS, CDR2 FNYEAQ. The CDR3 protein is CASSEGLAVYEQYF. In nucleotides, the CDR3 is TGTGCCAGCAGCGAGGGACTAGCGGTATACGAGCAGTACTTC.

This chain connects TRBV11-2 to TRBJ2-2; D is perhaps TRBD1 (5 bases). The CDR3 contains 17 residues. Germline CDR1 and CDR2: SGHAT and FQNNGV. The V end was cut by 0 bases, the J end by 3 bases, with 14 bases between. CDR3 in DNA: TGTGCCAGCAGCTTAGATTGGATACAGGCGGACACCGGGGAGCTGTTTTTT. Protein product: CASSLDWIQADTGELFF.

CDR3: CAWNSGTSYEQYF. CDR3 DNA sequence: TGTGCCTGGAATAGCGGGACTTCCTACGAGCAGTACTTC. V and J are TRBV30 and TRBJ2-7, with 8 nucleotides matching TRBD2. The germline CDR1 and CDR2 sequences are GTSNPN and SVGIG (reference sequence). The CDR3 length is 13 residues. Trimming at V came to 4 bases and at J to 1 base, leaving 3 bases not matched to a gene.

A few counts support this clone. The rearrangement joins TRBV30 to TRBJ1-4; D gene ambiguous. Germline assignment: CDR1 GTSNPN and CDR2 SVGIG (reference sequence). With 2 bases removed from V and 2 bases from J, the gap between germline ends came to 9 bases. CDR3 length: 14 amino acids. The CDR3 region is CAWSLVQTNEKLFF. CDR3 DNA: TGTGCCTGGAGTCTCGTCCAGACTAATGAAAAACTGTTTTTT.

This clone was seen a few times. The chain is built from TRBV11-1 and TRBJ2-5, with a weak D call TRBD2 (6 bases). The CDR3 runs to 15 residues. V gave up 1 base and J gave up 5 bases, with 14 bases separating them. CDR1 is SGHAT and CDR2 is FQDESV in the germline V gene (reference sequence). The CDR3 here is CASSLVTPGRETQYF. In nucleotides, the CDR3 is TGTGCCAGCAGCTTAGTGACCCCGGGGAGGGAGACCCAGTACTTC.

The sample holds a few counts of this clone. This chain connects TRBV4-3 to TRBJ2-2, with TRBD2 matching over 8 bases. The CDR3 has 15 amino acids. With V trimmed by 3 bases and J by 6 bases, 6 bases remained unmatched. In germline, CDR1 is LGHNA, CDR2 YSLEER. The CDR3 reads CASSQNLAGAGELFF. In DNA form, the CDR3 reads TGCGCCAGCAGCCAGAATCTAGCGGGTGCCGGGGAGCTGTTTTTT.

The gene calls are TRBV7-2 and TRBJ2-5; D is perhaps TRBD2 (5 bases). Germline values: CDR1 SGHTA, CDR2 FQGNSA. V was pared by 6 bases and J by 7 bases, with 12 bases between. The CDR3 is made up of 12 amino acids. CDR3 loop: CASSFISGTQYF. CDR3 sequence (DNA): TGTGCCAGCAGTTTCATCAGCGGGACCCAGTACTTC.

The chain recombines TRBV30 with TRBJ2-6, with 7 bases that match TRBD1. Per the germline V gene, CDR1 is GTSNPN and CDR2 is SVGIG (reference sequence). Losses at the gene ends were 5 bases for V and 1 base for J; bases not matched to a gene: 8. The CDR3 is made up of 16 amino acids. This CDR3 reads CAWRDSGVSGANVLTF. DNA of the CDR3: TGTGCCTGGCGGGACAGCGGTGTGTCTGGGGCCAACGTCCTGACTTTC.